A selection of T cell receptor beta chains follows, all from one sample in a study of T cell responses to AZD1222 COVID-19 vaccine. Produced via immunoSEQ multiplex PCR; TCRdb's table is partial and in-frame only. The sample consists of about 100,000 clones, about 88% of them appearing once. The material was peripheral blood, obtained on day 0 of AZD1222 vaccination. All receptors come from an adult in good health. Both conserved end residues are trimmed from each CDR3.

j_call v_call cdr3_aa
TRBJ1-5 TRBV19 ASSIGTGQKGSQPQH
TRBJ1-1 TRBV9 ASRPRPGRNTEAF
TRBJ2-5 TRBV4-2 ASSQTGGQQETQY
TRBJ2-7 TRBV13 ASRTKDRGPEQY
TRBJ2-5 TRBV19 ASSDEAPVGGETQY
TRBJ2-3 TRBV6-2/TRBV6-3 ASSYAETDTQY
TRBJ2-5 TRBV5-6 ASSLGQEQETQY
TRBJ2-1 TRBV14 ASSPDREKSYNEQF
TRBJ1-6 TRBV6-1 ASSEPQGFSPLH
TRBJ2-1 TRBV2 ASSPRGTSGRVYNEQF
TRBJ1-2 TRBV7-9 ASSLGRDTNYGYT
TRBJ2-1 TRBV5-6 ASSLLTPMGGYNEQF
TRBJ2-7 TRBV5-5 ASSLQGSYEQY
TRBJ2-7 TRBV4-1 ASSQVVGQGGSYEQY
TRBJ1-5 TRBV5-1 ASSLAGQGNQPQH
TRBJ2-1 TRBV13 ASSLDPGPVAEQF